The entry that follows covers one T cell receptor beta chain sequence. Its target is not known. A multiplex PCR was run with 60 Vbeta primers and 13 Jbeta primers. TCRdb's copy holds only in-frame clones and misses some; the assay was immunoSEQ multiplex PCR. Recorded for this sample: tens of thousands of clones. This specimen belongs to a study of cytomegalovirus exposure and HLA in healthy donors. Study-wide results and caveats: Among TCR beta chains, those listed as cytomegalovirus-associated numbered roughly 150. Across donors, presence/absence analyses took sequencing depth to be roughly uniform. The majority of CMV-associated TCR beta chains were reported as apparently HLA-restricted in a later analysis.

The sequenced material came from PBMCs. The source of this sequence is a male donor in good health and CMV-seronegative.

The CDR3 region has the DNA TGTGCCAGCAGTGAAGCCCGACAGTACTACGAGCAGTACTTC. The encoded protein is CASSEARQYYEQYF. V usage is TRBV6-1 and J usage is TRBJ2-7, with a possible D match to TRBD1 (5 bases). The germline CDR1 and CDR2 sequences are MNHNS and SASEGT. The CDR3 spans 14 residues. Trimming shortened V by 0 bases and J by 3 bases, and 9 bases separated the two germline ends.